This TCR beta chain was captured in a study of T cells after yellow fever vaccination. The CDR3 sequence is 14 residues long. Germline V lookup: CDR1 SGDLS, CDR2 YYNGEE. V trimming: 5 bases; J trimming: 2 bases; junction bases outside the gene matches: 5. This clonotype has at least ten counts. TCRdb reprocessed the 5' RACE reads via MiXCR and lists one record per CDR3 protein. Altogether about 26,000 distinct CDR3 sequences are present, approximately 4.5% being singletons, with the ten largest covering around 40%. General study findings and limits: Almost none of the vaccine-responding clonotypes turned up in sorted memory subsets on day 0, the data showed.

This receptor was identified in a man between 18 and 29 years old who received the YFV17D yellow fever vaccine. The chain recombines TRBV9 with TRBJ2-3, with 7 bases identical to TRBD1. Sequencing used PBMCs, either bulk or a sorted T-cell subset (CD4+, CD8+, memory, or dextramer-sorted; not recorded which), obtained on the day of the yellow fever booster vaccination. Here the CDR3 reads CASSLDRNTDTQYF. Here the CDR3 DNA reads TGTGCCAGCAGTTTGGACAGGAACACAGATACGCAGTATTTT.